The sequence of this T cell receptor beta chain was determined in a study of molecular identifiers for immune sequencing clone quantification. Study conclusions and caveats: Clones that had above 20 RNA copies took up over 99% of effector molecules but under 1% in naive cells. Detectable among about a million naive cells, according to reports, was Jurkat TCR RNA spiked in from one cell.

Using a CD8+CD4-CCR7+CD45RA+ phenotype, naive CD8 T cells were sorted. Bulk TCR libraries were made with methods that had been previously described and with listed TCR primers. TCRdb reprocessed the PCR reads with MiXCR, giving one entry per CDR3 protein. This sample has approximately 590,000 distinct CDR3 sequences; over 25% occur once, and the top ten carry 0.78%. The CDR3 is 14 amino acids. The V segment lost 5 bases and the J segment 2 bases; nucleotides outside the gene matches: 9. The germline gives CDR1 DFQATT, CDR2 SNEGSKA (reference sequence). This clonotype was counted only a few times. Antigen specificity is unknown.

The chain uses TRBV20-1 and TRBJ2-7, with 7 bases fitting TRBD2. Sequenced input: naive CD8+ T cells from blood, with Jurkat cell RNA spiked in. The subset: FACS-sorted CD8+CD4-CCR7+CD45RA+ naive T cells. The TCR sequence derives from a human donor in good health. Some libraries in this study had Jurkat cell RNA spiked in. CDR3 DNA sequence: TGCAGTGCTCCAGGACTAGAGAAGACCTACGAGCAGTACTTC. This codes for CSAPGLEKTYEQYF.